This T cell receptor (beta chain) was identified during a study of cytomegalovirus exposure and HLA in healthy donors. Findings and limits, study-wide: Both high specificity and high sensitivity reportedly marked the classifier's diagnosis of cytomegalovirus status. Later analysis found that TCR beta chains associated with HLA were more clonally expanded than other, equally common chains.

In the PCR, 60 Vbeta and 13 Jbeta primers were used. Data came from immunoSEQ multiplex PCR; TCRdb stores just in-frame clones and leaves some out. In the table there are about 130,000 clones, around 80% of which are singletons. CDR3 size: 16 residues. V was shortened by 5 bases and J by 3 bases, with 18 bases between the two germline ends. Germline V CDR1 and CDR2: LNHDA, SQIVND (reference sequence). This clone occurred once. The target antigen is unknown. Sequences were obtained from PBMCs. The V call is TRBV19, the J call TRBJ2-3, with D unresolved. The origin of this receptor is a man in his fifties or sixties in good health and CMV-seronegative. This CDR3 is CASSLRSPGRTDTQYF. The CDR3 nucleotides are TGTGCCAGTAGTCTTCGTAGCCCCGGTCGGACAGATACGCAGTATTTT.